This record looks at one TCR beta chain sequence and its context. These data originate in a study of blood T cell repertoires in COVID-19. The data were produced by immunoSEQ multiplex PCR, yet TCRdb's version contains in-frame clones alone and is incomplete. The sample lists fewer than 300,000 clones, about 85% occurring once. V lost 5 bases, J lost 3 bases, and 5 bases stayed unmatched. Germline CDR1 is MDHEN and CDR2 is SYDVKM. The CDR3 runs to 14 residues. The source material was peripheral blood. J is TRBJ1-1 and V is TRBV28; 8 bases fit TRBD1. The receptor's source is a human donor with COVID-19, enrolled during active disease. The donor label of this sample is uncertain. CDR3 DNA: TGTGCCAGCAGTCCAGGACAGGGCTACACTGAAGCTTTCTTT. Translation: CASSPGQGYTEAFF.